A single sample gave rise to the 31 T cell receptor beta chains below, sequenced in a study of blood T cell repertoires in COVID-19. Produced via immunoSEQ multiplex PCR; TCRdb's table is partial and in-frame only. Here the sample spans some 220,000 clones, 85% to 90% being singletons. Sequenced sample: PBMCs or T cells enriched from blood (not recorded which). Receptor source: a young woman in a cohort exposed to, infected with or recovered from COVID-19 (not recorded which).

The chain links TRBV6-5 to TRBJ1-6; D not resolved. The V end lost 2 bases, the J end lost 9 bases, and 14 bases lay between the germline ends. Per germline, CDR1 MNHEY and CDR2 SVGAGI. The CDR3 extends over 15 amino acids. The chain's CDR3 is CASSYDSGVSSPLHF. In DNA form, the CDR3 reads TGTGCCAGCAGTTACGATTCGGGAGTTAGTTCACCCCTCCACTTT.

CDR3 region: CASTKNLGSSYEQYF. The CDR3 DNA reads TGTGCCAGCACCAAAAACCTAGGTTCCTCCTACGAGCAGTACTTC. V gene TRBV6-5 combines with J gene TRBJ2-7; D not certain. From germline, CDR1 is MNHEY and CDR2 SVGAGI. Trimming left V 7 bases short and J 0 bases short, with 16 bases between. CDR3 length: 15 residues.

V gene TRBV5-1 combines with J gene TRBJ1-3; possible D gene TRBD1, 5 bases. Trimming cost V 5 bases and J 2 bases, with 8 bases left between them. The germline CDR1 and CDR2 sequences are SGHRS and YFSETQ. The CDR3 is 13 amino acids. Written as DNA, the CDR3 is TGCGCCAGCAGTACGGGGGCTGGAAACACCATATATTTT. Residues: CASSTGAGNTIYF.

The rearrangement links TRBV15 to TRBJ2-1, with 7 nucleotides matching TRBD1. V shed 2 bases, J shed 8 bases, and the junction held 6 bases outside the gene matches. This CDR3 comprises 14 residues. The germline V gene encodes CDR1 LNHNV and CDR2 YYDKDF (reference sequence). The CDR3 nucleotides are TGTGCCACCAGCAGAAGGGGGCTGGGGGATGAGCAGTTCTTC. Translating it yields CATSRRGLGDEQFF.

In this sample, this clone turned up a few times. The V and J genes are TRBV2 and TRBJ1-1, with 10 nucleotides matching TRBD1. The CDR3 runs 14 residues. After removal of 5 bases from V and 7 bases from J, the junction contained 7 bases not matched to a gene. The germline CDR1 and CDR2 sequences are SNHLY and FYNNEI. The DNA for the CDR3 is TGTGCCAGCAGTCCCGGGACAGGGGCCCATGAAGCTTTCTTT. This encodes CASSPGTGAHEAFF.

The table lists this clone with a count of one. The V gene is TRBV7-9, the J gene TRBJ1-3; D is perhaps TRBD1 (5 bases). The length of the CDR3 is 13 residues. The V gene lost 11 bases and the J gene lost 2 bases, with 13 bases spanning the gap. The germline V gene has CDR1 SEHNR and CDR2 FQNEAQ (reference sequence). This chain's CDR3 is CAGIKTAGNTIYF. CDR3 sequence (DNA): TGTGCCGGCATAAAGACAGCTGGAAACACCATATATTTT. Full variable domain (remainder filled in from reference TRBV7-9 and TRBJ1-3): DTGVSQNPRHKITKRGQNVTFRCDPISEHNRLYWYRQTLGQGPEFLTYFQNEAQLEKSRLLSDRFSAERPKGSFSTLEIQRTEQGDSAMYLCAGIKTAGNTIYFGEGSWLTVV.

V gene TRBV6-6 combines with J gene TRBJ2-5; D possibly corresponds to TRBD2 (6 bases). In germline, CDR1 is MNHNY, CDR2 SVGAGI (reference sequence). The CDR3 runs 16 residues. With 0 bases removed from V and 3 bases from J, the gap between germline ends came to 14 bases. In nucleotides, the CDR3 is TGTGCCAGCAGTTACTCGGTAGCGGACGGCGAAGAGACCCAGTACTTC. It codes for CASSYSVADGEETQYF.

This chain connects TRBV10-3 to TRBJ2-1, with a weak D call TRBD1 (6 bases). Trimming took 2 bases from V and 9 from J, leaving 23 bases between them. This CDR3 contains 17 residues. Per the germline V gene, CDR1 is ENHRY and CDR2 is SYGVKD. CDR3 sequence: CAISELGDNSSPGEQFF. The CDR3 coding sequence is TGTGCCATCAGTGAGCTTGGGGACAACTCAAGCCCGGGTGAGCAGTTCTTC.

The chain uses TRBV5-4 and TRBJ2-5, with a weak D call TRBD2 (6 bases). Trimming removed 0 bases from V and 1 base from J, with 13 bases in between. Germline-derived CDR1 and CDR2 are SGHNT and YYREEE (reference sequence). The CDR3 consists of 16 residues. CDR3 sequence: CASSLAAGTGQETQYF. In nucleotides, the CDR3 is TGTGCCAGCAGCTTGGCCGCCGGGACTGGCCAAGAGACCCAGTACTTC.

J is TRBJ1-2 and V is TRBV3-1 (or the pseudogene TRBV3-2), with D possibly TRBD1 on 6 matching bases. The CDR3 has 15 residues. From germline, CDR1 is LGHDT and CDR2 YNNKEL (reference sequence). V lost 0 bases and J lost 5, with 13 bases in between. Here the CDR3 reads CASSQEGTGTYGYTF. The CDR3 region has the DNA TGTGCCAGCAGCCAAGAAGGAACAGGGACGTATGGCTACACCTTC.

The rearrangement joins TRBV9 to TRBJ2-7; possibly TRBD1 for D (7 bases). V lost 4 bases to trimming and J lost 3 bases, with 20 bases between them. Germline V CDR1 and CDR2: SGDLS, YYNGEE. CDR3 length: 16 residues. The CDR3 region has the DNA TGTGCCAGCAGCTCAGCGGGTGGGACAGCCCTCTACGAGCAGTACTTC. The encoded protein is CASSSAGGTALYEQYF.

With regard to this clone: Other DNA sequences in the sample encode the same CDR3. This chain uses TRBV27 with TRBJ1-2, with unresolved D. In germline, CDR1 is MNHEY, CDR2 SMNVEV (reference sequence). V was trimmed by 3 bases and J by 0 bases, leaving 5 bases between them. This CDR3 is 13 amino acids long. CDR3 in amino acids: CASSFGANYGYTF. In nucleotides, the CDR3 is TGTGCCAGCAGTTTCGGAGCTAACTATGGCTACACCTTC.

V usage is TRBV29-1 and J usage is TRBJ2-1; 14 nucleotides line up with TRBD2. Unmatched junction bases numbered 9, after V lost 8 bases and J lost 0 bases. The CDR3 is made up of 17 amino acids. Germline V gene sequence: CDR1 SQVTM, CDR2 ANQGSEA. Here the CDR3 DNA reads TGCAGCACTGCCGGGACTAGCGGGAGCCCCTCCTACAATGAGCAGTTCTTC. It is translated as CSTAGTSGSPSYNEQFF.

The rearrangement joins TRBV7-9 to TRBJ2-2; a possible D gene is TRBD1 (6 bases). Germline V gives CDR1 SEHNR, CDR2 FQNEAQ (reference sequence). Deletions cut 4 bases from V and 5 bases from J, with 11 bases between. The CDR3 runs to 14 residues. DNA for the CDR3: TGTGCCAGCAGCTCCCTTCAGGGGACCGGGGAGCTGTTTTTT. Translated, it gives CASSSLQGTGELFF.

The chain employs TRBV14 and TRBJ2-3; 8 bases align to TRBD2. Germline CDR1 SGHDN, CDR2 FVKESK. J gave up 1 base and V 1 base, and 13 bases lay outside the gene matches. CDR3 length equals 19 residues. In nucleotides, the CDR3 is TGTGCCAGCAGCCAAGCTAGCCCGTGGGAGACTAGCGGCACAGATACGCAGTATTTT. As protein: CASSQASPWETSGTDTQYF.

The chain recombines TRBV11-3 with TRBJ2-2; 11 bases fit TRBD1. Germline CDR1 SGHNT, CDR2 YENEEA. J gave up 5 bases and V 3 bases, and 2 bases lay outside the gene matches. CDR3 length: 15 residues. The chain's CDR3 is CASSFGTGGTGELFF. CDR3 in DNA: TGTGCCAGCAGCTTTGGGACAGGGGGGACCGGGGAGCTGTTTTTT.

This chain links TRBV11-3 with TRBJ2-5; possible D gene TRBD1, 5 bases. This CDR3 comprises 16 residues. Between the trimmed V and J ends, which lost 5 bases and 4 bases, there was a span of 20 bases. The germline V gene has CDR1 SGHNT and CDR2 YENEEA. The CDR3 sequence is CASSPGRQGRGETQYF. The CDR3 nucleotides read TGTGCCAGCAGCCCCGGCCGGCAGGGAAGGGGAGAGACCCAGTACTTC.

This chain connects TRBV27 to TRBJ2-1, with D unresolved. Germline V gene lookup returns CDR1 MNHEY and CDR2 SMNVEV (reference sequence). The germline V and J ends were trimmed by 0 bases and 3 bases, with 3 bases remaining between them. This CDR3 spans 13 amino acids. CDR3 nucleotides: TGTGCCAGCAGTTTATCCCTCTACAATGAGCAGTTCTTC. As protein: CASSLSLYNEQFF.

The chain joins TRBV7-6 to TRBJ1-6; TRBD1 matches 10 bases. This CDR3 has 15 residues. V lost 0 bases to trimming and J lost 10 bases; unmatched junction nucleotides: 3. Germline V gives CDR1 SGHVS, CDR2 FNYEAQ. The CDR3 DNA reads TGTGCCAGCAGCTTAGCGGACAGGGGGTTATCACCCCTCCACTTT. Translated: CASSLADRGLSPLHF.

This clone showed up just once. This chain links TRBV9 with TRBJ2-3; TRBD2 matches at 8 bases. The V segment lost 0 bases and the J segment 1 base; nucleotides outside the gene matches: 1. The germline gives CDR1 SGDLS, CDR2 YYNGEE. The CDR3 spans 15 residues. CDR3 DNA sequence: TGTGCCAGCAGCGTAGGTAGCGGGGGCACAGATACGCAGTATTTT. This gives the protein CASSVGSGGTDTQYF. The full variable domain, with the rest looked up from reference TRBV9 and TRBJ2-3, is DSGVTQTPKHLITATGQRVTLRCSPRSGDLSVYWYQQSLDQGLQFLIQYYNGEERAKGNILERFSAQQFPDLHSELNLSSLELGDSALYFCASSVGSGGTDTQYFGPGTRLTVL.

A single count supports this clone. The V and J genes are TRBV18 and TRBJ1-4; tentative D call: TRBD1 (6 bases). In germline, CDR1 is KGHSH, CDR2 LQKENI. Trimming removed 1 base at V and 6 bases at J, with 12 bases between. This CDR3 has 15 residues. Here the CDR3 DNA reads TGTGCCAGCTCACCACAGGACAGCCAATATGAAAAACTGTTTTTT. Protein: CASSPQDSQYEKLFF.

V is TRBV10-2 and J is TRBJ2-1, with TRBD2 identical over 10 bases. The CDR3 has 16 amino acids. V trimming: 0 bases; J trimming: 8 bases; junction bases outside the gene matches: 7. CDR1 and CDR2 from the germline V gene are WSHSY and SAAADI. The CDR3 DNA is TGCGCCAGCAGTGAGTCGCCGAGCGGGGGGGCCTATGAGCAGTTCTTC. This encodes CASSESPSGGAYEQFF.

This chain connects TRBV6-1 to TRBJ2-2, with 7 bases aligning to TRBD2. Per germline, CDR1 MNHNS and CDR2 SASEGT. The J segment lost 4 bases and the V segment lost 2 bases, leaving 7 bases of the junction unmatched. This CDR3 is built from 16 residues. The CDR3 protein is CASSEREGLSTGELFF. Written as DNA, the CDR3 is TGTGCCAGCAGTGAAAGGGAGGGGCTCAGCACCGGGGAGCTGTTTTTT.

The count of this clone is one. Written as DNA, the CDR3 is TGTGCCAGCAGCTTATCCGGGACAGGGTGGGGTGAGCAGTTCTTC. Protein: CASSLSGTGWGEQFF. The chain is built from TRBV7-3 and TRBJ2-1; 9 bases match TRBD1. The V gene's germline CDR1 is SGHTA and CDR2 FQGTGA. The ends lost 2 bases at V and 9 bases at J; junction bases unmatched: 8. The CDR3 has 15 amino acids.

This chain joins TRBV5-4 and TRBJ2-7, with 7 positions matching TRBD1. This CDR3 comprises 15 residues. Germline trimming cut 1 base from V and 2 bases from J; bases unmatched to any gene: 6. The germline V gene encodes CDR1 SGHNT and CDR2 YYREEE (reference sequence). The CDR3 protein is CASSLPGQSPYEQYF. DNA of the CDR3: TGTGCCAGCAGCTTGCCGGGACAGAGTCCCTACGAGCAGTACTTC.

The chain couples TRBV7-6 to TRBJ2-1, with D hard to call. Between the trimmed V and J ends, which lost 2 bases and 7 bases, there was a span of 6 bases. CDR3 size: 12 residues. Germline values: CDR1 SGHVS, CDR2 FNYEAQ. The CDR3 sequence: CASSLNSNEQFF. The DNA for the CDR3 is TGTGCCAGCAGCTTAAATTCAAATGAGCAGTTCTTC.

The chain has TRBV25-1 and TRBJ2-7; tentative D call: TRBD2 (6 bases). This CDR3 contains 15 residues. V was cut by 8 bases and J by 7 bases, with 24 bases left in between. The germline V gene has CDR1 MGHDK and CDR2 SYGVNS. DNA of the CDR3: TGTGCCAGCTCTTCTTCCGGGGAGGCAATTGTGGAGCAGTACTTC. This codes for CASSSSGEAIVEQYF.

V and J are TRBV27 and TRBJ2-7; D is perhaps TRBD1 (7 bases). The CDR3 loop spans 15 amino acids. Between the trimmed V and J ends, which lost 4 bases and 3 bases, there was a span of 16 bases. The germline V gene encodes CDR1 MNHEY and CDR2 SMNVEV (reference sequence). DNA of the CDR3: TGTGCCAGCAGTTGGAGGGACAGCCCAATCTACGAGCAGTACTTC. It encodes CASSWRDSPIYEQYF.

This chain joins TRBV4-1 and TRBJ1-5; tentative D call: TRBD1 (5 bases). CDR3 length: 15 amino acids. Trimming cost V 4 bases and J 1 base, with 11 bases left between them. Germline-derived CDR1 and CDR2 are MGHRA and YSYEKL. CDR3: CASSPGGGSNQPQHF. CDR3 bases: TGCGCCAGCAGCCCCGGGGGGGGGAGCAATCAGCCCCAGCATTTT.

The chain links TRBV2 to TRBJ2-1; D perhaps matches TRBD2 (6 bases). The CDR3 sequence is 14 residues long. CDR1 and CDR2 (germline): SNHLY, FYNNEI. The V and J ends lost 2 bases and 5 bases respectively, with 10 bases between them. CDR3: CASSERDFNNEQFF. Here the CDR3 DNA reads TGTGCCAGCAGTGAAAGGGACTTCAACAATGAGCAGTTCTTC.

V and J are TRBV28 and TRBJ2-3; D gene unclear. Germline CDR1 MDHEN, CDR2 SYDVKM. The V end was cut by 3 bases, the J end by 5 bases, with 15 bases between. CDR3 size: 15 residues. As DNA, the CDR3 is TGTGCCAGCAGTTTGAGCACTTTAGCCGAAGATACGCAGTATTTT. It specifies CASSLSTLAEDTQYF.